These T cell receptor beta chains were read from a single sample in a study of neurological immune-mediated disorders. In TCRdb, the 5' RACE reads were re-called with MiXCR into one record per CDR3 protein. The data hold 77,000 or so distinct CDR3 sequences, with about 9.7% observed a single time. The specimen was PBMCs. The receptors originated from a man in his fifties in good health. CDR3s include the opening cysteine and the closing phenylalanine or tryptophan. The D gene is left open where the match is weak. Expanded clones are given a class, and other clones once, few, many or no size at all.

J gene | D gene | clone size | V gene | CDR3 DNA | CDR3 protein
TRBJ2-7 | - | many | TRBV28 | TGTGCCAGCACCAAACAGGGTTGGGACCTCTACGAGCAGTACTTC | CASTKQGWDLYEQYF
TRBJ2-3 | TRBD2 | many | TRBV20-1 | TGCAGTGGCCCGCGAGCGGGGGGGCTGGAGAACACAGATACGCAGTATTTT | CSGPRAGGLENTDTQYF
TRBJ2-7 | TRBD1 | many | TRBV20-1 | TGCAGTGCTAGCCGAGACAGGGGCTACGAGCAGTACTTC | CSASRDRGYEQYF
TRBJ1-6 | TRBD1 | many | TRBV20-1 | TGCAGTGCTAAGACAGGGTCTAATTCACCCCTCCACTTT | CSAKTGSNSPLHF
TRBJ2-7 | - | many | TRBV5-1 | TGCGCCAGCAGCTCCCGGGACGTTTACGAGCAGTACTTC | CASSSRDVYEQYF
TRBJ2-7 | TRBD2 | - | TRBV14 | TGTGCCAGCAGCCTACTTGGGACTAGCTCCTACGAGCAGTACTTC | CASSLLGTSSYEQYF
TRBJ2-3 | - | few | TRBV28 | TGTGCCAGCAGACTGGACACGGATACGCAGTATTTT | CASRLDTDTQYF
TRBJ1-5 | TRBD1 | many | TRBV20-1 | TGCAGTGCTAGTACCGGGACAGGAACACCGTATAGCAATCAGCCCCAGCATTTT | CSASTGTGTPYSNQPQHF
TRBJ1-6 | - | many | TRBV4-1 | TGCGCCAGCAGCCATCGGGACACCCTGAGCTCCTATAATTCACCCCTCCACTTT | CASSHRDTLSSYNSPLHF
TRBJ1-5 | - | many | TRBV7-2 | TGTGCCAGCAGCTTAGCATCGGGCGGAGGTAGCAATCAGCCCCAGCATTTT | CASSLASGGGSNQPQHF
TRBJ1-5 | TRBD1 | many | TRBV9 | TGTGCCAGCAGCGGACAGGGAGGCGGCAATCAGCCCCAGCATTTT | CASSGQGGGNQPQHF
TRBJ2-7 | - | many | TRBV9 | TGTGCCAGCAGCGTAGTACCGGGGTACGAGCAGTACTTC | CASSVVPGYEQYF
TRBJ2-5 | - | many | TRBV3-1 | TGTGCCAGCAGCCAGCGGAGGGCTCGACTAGAGACCCAGTACTTC | CASSQRRARLETQYF
TRBJ2-2 | TRBD2 | many | TRBV6-2/TRBV6-3 | TGTGCCAGCTCGGGAGGGGCGCGTACCGGGGAGCTGTTTTTT | CASSGGARTGELFF
TRBJ2-7 | - | many | TRBV20-1 | TGCAGTGCAACCCAGGGCCCCTACGAGCAGTACTTC | CSATQGPYEQYF
TRBJ2-1 | - | - | TRBV5-1 | TGCGCCAGCAGCGTTTTCAATGAGCAGTTCTTC | CASSVFNEQFF
TRBJ2-3 | TRBD2 | many | TRBV20-1 | TGCAGTGCGAGACCAATTAGCGGGGGAAGCACAGATACGCAGTATTTT | CSARPISGGSTDTQYF
TRBJ2-3 | TRBD2 | many | TRBV11-2 | TGTGCCAGCAGCCTGTTAGCGGGGGGGATAACAGATACGCAGTATTTT | CASSLLAGGITDTQYF
TRBJ1-1 | - | many | TRBV5-1 | TGCGCCAGCAGCTCACAGGGTTCTGAAGCTTTCTTT | CASSSQGSEAFF
TRBJ2-7 | TRBD1 | - | TRBV5-1 | TGCGCCAGCAGCTTGGCCGGGCAGGGGGCGCGGGAGCAGTACTTC | CASSLAGQGAREQYF
TRBJ2-2 | - | few | TRBV18 | TGTGCCAGCTCACCACCGAACGGGGGCAACACCGGGGAGCTGTTTTTT | CASSPPNGGNTGELFF
TRBJ1-3 | - | many | TRBV10-3 | TGTGCCATCAGAAGGGCTCCTGGAAACACCATATATTTT | CAIRRAPGNTIYF
TRBJ2-1 | - | many | TRBV28 | TGTGCCAGCAGTTTAGGCGTCTATGAGCAGTTCTTC | CASSLGVYEQFF
TRBJ2-7 | - | few | TRBV19 | TGTGCCAGTAGTATCTTAGCAGGGGCTTACGAGCAGTACTTC | CASSILAGAYEQYF
TRBJ2-7 | TRBD2 | many | TRBV15 | TGTGCCACCAGCAGAGACGGACTAGCGGAGAACGAGCAGTACTTC | CATSRDGLAENEQYF
TRBJ1-2 | - | many | TRBV6-2/TRBV6-3 | TGTGCCAGCAGTTACTCAGATCGCGGTGGGCTTGGCTACACCTTC | CASSYSDRGGLGYTF
TRBJ2-3 | TRBD1 | many | TRBV5-1 | TGCGCCAGCAGCACCGGGACAGGGTTCACAGATACGCAGTATTTT | CASSTGTGFTDTQYF
TRBJ2-7 | - | many | TRBV29-1 | TGCAGCGTTGGGCTAGCGCCGTACGAGCAGTACTTC | CSVGLAPYEQYF
TRBJ2-3 | - | many | TRBV5-1 | TGCGCCAGCAGCTTGGGGGACAGCACAGATACGCAGTATTTT | CASSLGDSTDTQYF
TRBJ2-7 | - | many | TRBV12-3/TRBV12-4 | TGTGCCAGCAGTTTAGACAGGGACTCCTACGAGCAGTACTTC | CASSLDRDSYEQYF
TRBJ2-2 | - | many | TRBV10-3 | TGTGCCATCAGTGAGTCGGGAGCCGCGAACACCGGGGAGCTGTTTTTT | CAISESGAANTGELFF
TRBJ2-1 | TRBD1 | - | TRBV5-1 | TGCGCCAGCAGCTTTGGGACAGGGGAGAATTACAATGAGCATTTCTTC | CASSFGTGENYNEHFF
TRBJ1-1 | TRBD1 | many | TRBV10-2 | TGCGCCAGCAATTCCCAGGGACAGGGCACTGAAGCTTTCTTT | CASNSQGQGTEAFF
TRBJ2-5 | TRBD1 | many | TRBV20-1 | TGCAGTTCCCTACAGGGGCAAGAGACCCAGTACTTC | CSSLQGQETQYF
TRBJ2-7 | - | many | TRBV28 | TGTGCCAGCAACGGGCGGGGTTGGAGCTACGAGCAGTACTTC | CASNGRGWSYEQYF
TRBJ1-1 | TRBD1 | many | TRBV29-1 | TGCAGCGTTGTGGGGACAGCCAACACTGAAGCTTTCTTT | CSVVGTANTEAFF
TRBJ2-1 | - | many | TRBV14 | TGTGCCAGCAGCCAAGCTCCCTGGGTGCTTCCGGGGAATGAGCAGTTCTTC | CASSQAPWVLPGNEQFF
TRBJ2-2 | - | many | TRBV20-1 | TGCAGTGCTGACGCGGGCAAGAACACCGGGGAGCTGTTTTTT | CSADAGKNTGELFF
TRBJ2-5 | TRBD1 | many | TRBV12-3/TRBV12-4 | TGTGCCAGCAGTTTAGACTTTGACAGGGGTCAAGAGACCCAGTACTTC | CASSLDFDRGQETQYF
TRBJ2-5 | TRBD2 | many | TRBV7-9 | TGTGCCAGCAGCCAGCTACTAGCGGGAAAGGAGACCCAGTACTTC | CASSQLLAGKETQYF
TRBJ1-4 | - | many | TRBV25-1 | TGTGCCAGCAGGGACAGCGGTTCTAATGAAAAACTGTTTTTT | CASRDSGSNEKLFF
TRBJ2-2 | TRBD1 | many | TRBV29-1 | TGCAGCGTTGAAGATCCCCCGGGACAGGGGTCCGGGGAGCTGTTTTTT | CSVEDPPGQGSGELFF
TRBJ2-5 | - | many | TRBV29-1 | TGCAGCGTTGTTCGGAGCCAAGAGACCCAGTACTTC | CSVVRSQETQYF
TRBJ2-2 | - | many | TRBV9 | TGTGCCAGCAGCACACGGACGCCCAGGAACACCGGGGAGCTGTTTTTT | CASSTRTPRNTGELFF
TRBJ1-1 | TRBD1 | many | TRBV5-1 | TGCGCCAGCAGCTGGGCAGGGGGTGTGGACACTGAAGCTTTCTTT | CASSWAGGVDTEAFF
TRBJ1-1 | - | many | TRBV7-2 | TGTGCCAGCAGCCTCGGGGCGGGGAACACTGAAGCTTTCTTT | CASSLGAGNTEAFF
TRBJ2-1 | TRBD2 | many | TRBV5-1 | TGCGCCAGCAGCCCCTCACTAGCGGGCTCCTACAATGAGCAGTTCTTC | CASSPSLAGSYNEQFF
TRBJ1-1 | - | many | TRBV5-1 | TGCGCCAGCGGACCGGGCAGGGTAGACACTGAAGCTTTCTTT | CASGPGRVDTEAFF
TRBJ1-6 | - | many | TRBV5-1 | TGCGCCAGCAGCTTGGATGATAATTCACCCCTCCACTTT | CASSLDDNSPLHF
TRBJ1-1 | TRBD1 | - | TRBV4-1 | TGCGCCAGCAGCCTCCGGGACAGGGGCGCTATGAACACTGAAGCTTTCTTT | CASSLRDRGAMNTEAFF
TRBJ2-1 | - | many | TRBV12-3/TRBV12-4 | TGTGCCAGCAGTTCTTTGGCGGACAATGAGCAGTTCTTC | CASSSLADNEQFF
TRBJ2-1 | - | many | TRBV7-9 | TGTGCCAGCAGCTTAACGACGGCCCATGAGCAGTTCTTC | CASSLTTAHEQFF
TRBJ2-5 | TRBD2 | many | TRBV7-6 | TGTGCCAGCAGCTCCAGACTAGCGGGAGTAAAAGGGCAAGAGACCCAGTACTTC | CASSSRLAGVKGQETQYF
TRBJ1-1 | - | many | TRBV14 | TGTGCCAGCAGCCAGGACTCCGGGACTGAAGCTTTCTTT | CASSQDSGTEAFF
TRBJ2-5 | - | many | TRBV5-1 | TGCGCCAGCAGCCCTCGACCGGGACACCCCCGGGAGACCCAGTACTTC | CASSPRPGHPRETQYF
TRBJ1-5 | TRBD1 | many | TRBV12-3/TRBV12-4 | TGTGCCAGCAGCTTGGGACAGGGGGCGGCCCATCAGCCCCAGCATTTT | CASSLGQGAAHQPQHF
TRBJ2-3 | - | many | TRBV12-3/TRBV12-4 | TGTGCCAGCAGTTTAGCCGGCCGGTGGGATACGCAGTATTTT | CASSLAGRWDTQYF